This T cell receptor (beta chain) was documented in a study of blood T cell repertoires in COVID-19. Background on the study: Whether acute or convalescent, the COVID-19 samples came from the United States, Italy and Spain.

As handled by the study authors: How many nucleated cells were present was estimated from reference gene primer amplification. The data were produced by immunoSEQ multiplex PCR, yet TCRdb's version contains in-frame clones alone and is incomplete. That table supplies the V and J calls and clone size; D and trimming were determined from the DNA. The repertoire includes over 70,000 clones, more than 60% of them detected once, and over 40% sits in the top ten. Trimming cost V 3 bases and J 0 bases, with 6 bases left between them. Germline CDR1 and CDR2: LNHDA and SQIVND (reference sequence). The CDR3 is 14 amino acids.

The chain recombines TRBV19 with TRBJ1-5; no firm D call. Sequencing input: peripheral blood. This receptor was identified in a human donor in a cohort sampled during active COVID-19. The CDR3 is CASSMRSSNQPQHF. The CDR3 nucleotides read TGTGCCAGTAGTATGAGAAGTAGCAATCAGCCCCAGCATTTT.